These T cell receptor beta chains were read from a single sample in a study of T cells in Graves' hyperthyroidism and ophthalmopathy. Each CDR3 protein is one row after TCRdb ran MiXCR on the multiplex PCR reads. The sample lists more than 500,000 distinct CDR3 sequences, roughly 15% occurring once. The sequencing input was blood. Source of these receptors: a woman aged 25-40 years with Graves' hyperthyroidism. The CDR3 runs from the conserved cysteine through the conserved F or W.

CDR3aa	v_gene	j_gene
CASGGVGTEAFF	TRBV4-1	TRBJ1-1
CASSQGQANTGELFF	TRBV4-3	TRBJ2-2
CAWTLQGTSNYGYTF	TRBV30	TRBJ1-2
CATSDPPDNEQFF	TRBV24-1	TRBJ2-1
CASSLTSARRGNTGLGRQFF	TRBV7-3	TRBJ2-1
CAWSGLAFTSTDTQYF	TRBV30	TRBJ2-3
CASSAEADRNEQFF	TRBV6-4	TRBJ2-1
CSVEGLAGHEQFF	TRBV29-1	TRBJ2-1
CASSFSGLMGEQFF	TRBV27	TRBJ2-1
CASSVGRLADNEQFF	TRBV9	TRBJ2-1
CASSQDRSLNEQFF	TRBV4-3	TRBJ2-1
CASSLAPGASTDTQYF	TRBV7-6	TRBJ2-3
CASSPFRSGTPYEQYF	TRBV6-1	TRBJ2-7
CASSPSITSGRSYNEQFF	TRBV6-2/TRBV6-3	TRBJ2-1
CASSEGVLSYEQYF	TRBV6-1	TRBJ2-7
CAWSIGGTMNTEAFF	TRBV30	TRBJ1-1
CASSYPRPAGVNEQFF	TRBV6-2/TRBV6-3	TRBJ2-1
CASSPRDRELYEQYF	TRBV19	TRBJ2-7
CASSGRGSHPNEKLFF	TRBV6-1	TRBJ1-4
CASSLAVGDNEQFF	TRBV7-8	TRBJ2-1
CASSAEGGGDTGELFF	TRBV9	TRBJ2-2
CASSQSGLPSYEQYF	TRBV4-3	TRBJ2-7
CASSSVTNEQFF	TRBV28	TRBJ2-1
CASSYRQAGEKLFF	TRBV6-2/TRBV6-3	TRBJ1-4
CASSPWVGRLHNEQFF	TRBV6-1	TRBJ2-1
CASSPRFGGVVGNTIYF	TRBV6-1	TRBJ1-3
CSAREGYGTSLKTQYF	TRBV20-1	TRBJ2-5
CASKPGLAGVNEQFF	TRBV2	TRBJ2-1
CASSLVQRTSEQYF	TRBV28	TRBJ2-7
CASGLSGVRNQPQHF	TRBV12-5	TRBJ1-5
CASLGQTIYNSPLHF	TRBV30	TRBJ1-6
CASSVGQGSYGYTF	TRBV9	TRBJ1-2
CASSLGAVRTNEQYF	TRBV5-1	TRBJ2-7
CSARVQGAIHGNQPQHF	TRBV20-1	TRBJ1-5
CASSPRTSGRERQETQYF	TRBV6-1	TRBJ2-5
CASSEIQQETQYF	TRBV12-3/TRBV12-4	TRBJ2-5
CASRSTAGTDYTEAFF	TRBV7-2	TRBJ1-1
CASRDNKWPYEQYF	TRBV19	TRBJ2-7
CASSLEQGLNQPQHF	TRBV7-6	TRBJ1-5
CASSSRLAGVEQYF	TRBV13	TRBJ2-7
CASRSTGRGYEQYF	TRBV5-1	TRBJ2-7
CSVGSFPGANEQFF	TRBV29-1	TRBJ2-1
CASSSMGLAGGPSSTDTQYF	TRBV5-1	TRBJ2-3
CASSLASTGNTIYF	TRBV11-2	TRBJ1-3
CASSYTGIGQPQHF	TRBV6-2/TRBV6-3	TRBJ1-5
CSAYPTINRAEAFF	TRBV20-1	TRBJ1-1
CASSRTGVGTGELFF	TRBV5-1	TRBJ2-2
CASSQGINNEQFF	TRBV4-1	TRBJ2-1
CSARAPRFNTEAFF	TRBV20-1	TRBJ1-1
CASSEVSGRPNEQFF	TRBV11-2	TRBJ2-1
CAITLNRDRGPDTQYF	TRBV10-3	TRBJ2-3
CASTGTSGSFTDTQYF	TRBV28	TRBJ2-3
CAWTAANYGYTF	TRBV30	TRBJ1-2
CATGWSSIAETQYF	TRBV27	TRBJ2-5
CSASGQSTDTQYF	TRBV20-1	TRBJ2-3
CASSPGLADYEQYF	TRBV18	TRBJ2-7